The clone carrying this T cell receptor beta chain came up a few times. Its cognate antigen is unknown. At one boundary the junction diverges from the germline segment, which might be a read error. The data belong to a study of beta chain features in type 1 diabetes. Study overall: Across all samples, roughly 98,000,000 sorted cells were examined. Study findings and constraints: For Type 1 diabetes patients, all four CD4+ subsets carried TCRB CDR3s that were moderately but significantly shorter. High-TCR-expressing cells could be over-represented by cDNA sequencing.

Investigators reverse transcribed all isolated RNA, so they sequenced expressed TCRB transcripts. Profiled with immunoSEQ multiplex PCR; TCRdb holds only in-frame clones, not every one. In the table there are around 140,000 clones, roughly 10% of which are singletons. The germline V gene encodes CDR1 SSHAT and CDR2 FNYEAQ (reference sequence). The CDR3 has 15 amino acids. The TCR comes from a man aged 25 to 45 with type 1 diabetes. What was sequenced was central memory CD4+ T cells from blood. V gene TRBV7-7 combines with J gene TRBJ2-2; 11 bases map to TRBD1. Here the CDR3 reads CASSWLGQGAGELFF. As DNA, the CDR3 is TGTGCTAGCAGCTGGTTGGGACAGGGGGCCGGGGAGCTGTTTTTT.